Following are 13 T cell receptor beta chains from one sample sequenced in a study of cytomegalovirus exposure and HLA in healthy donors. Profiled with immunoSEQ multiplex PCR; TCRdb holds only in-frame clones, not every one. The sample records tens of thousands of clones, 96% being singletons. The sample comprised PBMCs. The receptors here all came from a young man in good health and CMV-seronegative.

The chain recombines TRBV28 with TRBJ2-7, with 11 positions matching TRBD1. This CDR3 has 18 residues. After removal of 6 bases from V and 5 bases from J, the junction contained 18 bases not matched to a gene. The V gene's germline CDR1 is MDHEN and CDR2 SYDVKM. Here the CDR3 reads CASSPPGQGAPQWDEQYV. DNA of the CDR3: TGTGCCAGCAGCCCCCCCGGACAGGGGGCGCCCCAATGGGACGAGCAGTACGTC.

The chain's CDR3 is CASSPVAGGSYNEQFF. CDR3 coding DNA: TGTGCCAGCAGCCCGGTGGCGGGAGGCTCCTACAATGAGCAGTTCTTC. J is TRBJ2-1 and V is TRBV7-9, with TRBD2 matching 8 bases. This CDR3 is built from 16 residues. With 5 bases clipped from V and 0 bases from J, the junction kept 6 bases outside the gene matches. From germline, CDR1 is SEHNR and CDR2 FQNEAQ (reference sequence).

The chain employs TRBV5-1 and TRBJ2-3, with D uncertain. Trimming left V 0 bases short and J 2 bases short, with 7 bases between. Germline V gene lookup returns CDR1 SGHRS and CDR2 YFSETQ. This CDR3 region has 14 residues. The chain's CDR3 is CASSLDRHTDTQYF. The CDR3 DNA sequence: TGCGCCAGCAGCTTGGATCGACACACAGATACGCAGTATTTT.

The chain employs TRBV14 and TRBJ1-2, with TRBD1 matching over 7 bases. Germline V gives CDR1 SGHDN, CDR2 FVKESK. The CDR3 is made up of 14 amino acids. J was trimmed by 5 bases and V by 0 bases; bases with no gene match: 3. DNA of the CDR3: TGTGCCAGCAGCCAAGATTCCAGGGGGTATGGCTACACCTTC. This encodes CASSQDSRGYGYTF.

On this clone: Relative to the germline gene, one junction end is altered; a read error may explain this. CDR3 in amino acids: CASSQTDKNLQGRFF. The CDR3 DNA follows: TGTGCCAGCAGCCAAACCGACAAAAACCTGCAGGGGCGATTCTTC. This chain connects TRBV11-2 to TRBJ1-2, with D possibly TRBD1 on 6 matching bases. Per germline, CDR1 SGHAT and CDR2 FQNNGV. This CDR3 region has 15 residues. Using reference TRBV11-2 and TRBJ1-2 for the parts outside the CDR3, the full variable domain is EAGVAQSPRYKIIEKRQSVAFWCNPISGHATLYWYQQILGQGPKLLIQFQNNGVVDDSQLPKDRFSAERLKGVDSTLKIQPAKLEDSAVYLCASSQTDKNLQGRFFGSGTRLTVV.

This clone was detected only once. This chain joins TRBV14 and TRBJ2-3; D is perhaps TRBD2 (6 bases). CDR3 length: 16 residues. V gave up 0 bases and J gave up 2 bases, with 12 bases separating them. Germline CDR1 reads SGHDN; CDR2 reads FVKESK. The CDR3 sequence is CASSQEFGSITDTQYF. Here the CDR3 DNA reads TGTGCCAGCAGCCAAGAGTTCGGGAGCATCACAGATACGCAGTATTTT.

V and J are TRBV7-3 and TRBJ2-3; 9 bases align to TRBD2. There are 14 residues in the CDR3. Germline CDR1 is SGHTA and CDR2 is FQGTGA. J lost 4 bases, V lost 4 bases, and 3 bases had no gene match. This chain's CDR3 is CASSYSGSADTQYF. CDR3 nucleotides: TGTGCCAGCAGCTATAGCGGGAGCGCAGATACGCAGTATTTT. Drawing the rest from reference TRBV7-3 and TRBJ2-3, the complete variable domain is GAGVSQTPSNKVTEKGKYVELRCDPISGHTALYWYRQSLGQGPEFLIYFQGTGAADDSGLPNDRFFAVRPEGSVSTLKIQRTERGDSAVYLCASSYSGSADTQYFGPGTRLTVL.

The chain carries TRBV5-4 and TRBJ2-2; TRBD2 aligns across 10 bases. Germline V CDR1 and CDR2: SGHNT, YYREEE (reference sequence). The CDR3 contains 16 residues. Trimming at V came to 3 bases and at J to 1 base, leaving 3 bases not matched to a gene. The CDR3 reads CASSSIAGGNTGELFF. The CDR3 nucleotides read TGTGCCAGCAGCTCCATAGCGGGAGGGAACACCGGGGAGCTGTTTTTT.

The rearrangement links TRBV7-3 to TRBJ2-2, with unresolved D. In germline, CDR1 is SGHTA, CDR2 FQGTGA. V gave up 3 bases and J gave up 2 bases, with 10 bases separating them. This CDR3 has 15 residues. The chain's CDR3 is CASSLERVNTGELFF. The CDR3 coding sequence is TGTGCCAGCAGCTTGGAACGGGTAAACACCGGGGAGCTGTTTTTT.

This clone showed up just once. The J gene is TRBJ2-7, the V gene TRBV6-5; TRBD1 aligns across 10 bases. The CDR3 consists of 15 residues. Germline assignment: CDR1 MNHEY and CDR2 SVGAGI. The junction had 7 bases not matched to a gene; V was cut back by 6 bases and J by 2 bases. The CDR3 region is CASRLGQGVTYEQYF. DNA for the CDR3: TGTGCCAGCAGGCTTGGACAGGGGGTAACCTACGAGCAGTACTTC.

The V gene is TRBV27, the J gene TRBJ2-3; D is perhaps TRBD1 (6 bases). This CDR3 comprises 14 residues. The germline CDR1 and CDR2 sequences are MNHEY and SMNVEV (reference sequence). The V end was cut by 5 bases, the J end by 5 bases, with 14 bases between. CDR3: CASSPTYREDTQYF. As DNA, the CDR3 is TGTGCCAGCAGTCCGACATACAGGGAAGATACGCAGTATTTT.

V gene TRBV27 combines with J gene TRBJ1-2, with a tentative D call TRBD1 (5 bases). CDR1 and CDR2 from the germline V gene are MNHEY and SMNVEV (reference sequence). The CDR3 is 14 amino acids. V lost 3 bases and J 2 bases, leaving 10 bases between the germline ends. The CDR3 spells CASSLKGMNYGYTF. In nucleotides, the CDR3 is TGTGCCAGCAGTTTGAAGGGGATGAACTATGGCTACACCTTC.

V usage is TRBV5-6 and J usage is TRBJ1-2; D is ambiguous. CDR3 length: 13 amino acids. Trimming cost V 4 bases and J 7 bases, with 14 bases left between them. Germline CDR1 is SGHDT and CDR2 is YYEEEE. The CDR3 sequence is CASSTVLAGGYTF. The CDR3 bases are TGTGCCAGCAGCACCGTATTAGCGGGTGGCTACACCTTC.